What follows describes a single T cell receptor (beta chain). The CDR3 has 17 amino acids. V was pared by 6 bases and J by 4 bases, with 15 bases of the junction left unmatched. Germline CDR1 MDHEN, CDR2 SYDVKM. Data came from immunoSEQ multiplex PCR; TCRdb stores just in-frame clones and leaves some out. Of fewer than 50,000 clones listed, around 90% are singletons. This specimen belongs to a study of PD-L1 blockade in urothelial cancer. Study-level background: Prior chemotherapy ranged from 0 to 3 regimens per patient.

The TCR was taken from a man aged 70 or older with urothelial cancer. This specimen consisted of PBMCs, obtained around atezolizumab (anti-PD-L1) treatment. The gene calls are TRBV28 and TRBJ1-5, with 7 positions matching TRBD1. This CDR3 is CASRPSGVGGRNQPQHF. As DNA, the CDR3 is TGTGCCAGCAGGCCTTCCGGGGTAGGGGGCCGGAATCAGCCCCAGCATTTT. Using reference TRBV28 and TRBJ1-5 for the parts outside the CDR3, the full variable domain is DVKVTQSSRYLVKRTGEKVFLECVQDMDHENMFWYRQDPGLGLRLIYFSYDVKMKEKGDIPEGYSVSREKKERFSLILESASTNQTSMYLCASRPSGVGGRNQPQHFGDGTRLSIL.